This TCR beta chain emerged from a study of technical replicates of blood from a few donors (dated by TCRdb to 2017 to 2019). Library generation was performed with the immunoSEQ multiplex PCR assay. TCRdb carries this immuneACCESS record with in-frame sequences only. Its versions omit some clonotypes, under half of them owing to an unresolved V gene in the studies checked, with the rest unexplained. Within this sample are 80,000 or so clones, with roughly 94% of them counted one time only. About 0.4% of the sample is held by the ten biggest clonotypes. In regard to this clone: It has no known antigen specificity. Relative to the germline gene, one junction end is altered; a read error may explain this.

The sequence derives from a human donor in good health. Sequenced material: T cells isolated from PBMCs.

At the DNA level, the sequence is TGTGCCAGCAGCTTAAACATCGCCGATTCGTTGGTCTTC. The resulting protein is CASSLNIADSLVF. Rearrangement joined TRBV7-3 to TRBJ2-7, with the D gene call left open. According to the germline V gene, CDR1 reads SGHTA and CDR2 reads FQGTGA. The CDR3 measures 13 amino acids from cysteine to phenylalanine. The only DNA kept is the CDR3, 39 bases in frame from the first base.